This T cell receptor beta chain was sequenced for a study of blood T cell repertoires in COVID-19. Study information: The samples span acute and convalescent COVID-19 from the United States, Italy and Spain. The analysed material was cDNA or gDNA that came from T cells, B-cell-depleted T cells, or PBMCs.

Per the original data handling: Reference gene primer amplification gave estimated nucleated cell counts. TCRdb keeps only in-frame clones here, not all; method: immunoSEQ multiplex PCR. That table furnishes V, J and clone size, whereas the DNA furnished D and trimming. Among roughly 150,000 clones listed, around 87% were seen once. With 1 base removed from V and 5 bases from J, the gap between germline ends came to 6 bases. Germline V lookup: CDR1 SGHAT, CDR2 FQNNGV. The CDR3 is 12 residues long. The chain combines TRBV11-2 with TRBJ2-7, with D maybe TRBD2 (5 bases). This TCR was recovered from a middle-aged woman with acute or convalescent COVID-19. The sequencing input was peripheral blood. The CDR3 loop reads CASSLGGNEQYF. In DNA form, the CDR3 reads TGTGCCAGCAGCTTAGGAGGGAACGAGCAGTACTTC. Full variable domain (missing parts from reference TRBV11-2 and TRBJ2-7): EAGVAQSPRYKIIEKRQSVAFWCNPISGHATLYWYQQILGQGPKLLIQFQNNGVVDDSQLPKDRFSAERLKGVDSTLKIQPAKLEDSAVYLCASSLGGNEQYFGPGTRLTVT.